Following are 29 T cell receptor beta chains from one sample sequenced in a study of CD8 T cells in Susac syndrome. Random hexamers primed reverse transcription of roughly 0.45 to 1 ug RNA. TCRdb reanalysed the immunoSEQ multiplex PCR reads using MiXCR and keeps one entry per CDR3 protein. The sample comprises some 97,000 distinct CDR3 sequences, 95% of which are singletons, and 0.25% to 0.35% rests with the top ten. The sequenced sample was CD8+ T cells from PBMCs. These receptor sequences come from a human donor with Susac syndrome.

The chain joins TRBV20-1 to TRBJ2-2, with TRBD1 as a possible D gene (6 bases). Trimming stripped 4 bases from V and 3 bases from J, with 15 bases between. Germline V lookup: CDR1 DFQATT, CDR2 SNEGSKA (reference sequence). CDR3 length equals 15 residues. The CDR3 bases are TGCAGTGCTAAGAAGACAGGAAGCGACACCGGGGAGCTGTTTTTT. Residues: CSAKKTGSDTGELFF.

The V call is TRBV7-6, the J call TRBJ2-7; D not resolved. The CDR3 length is 15 residues. Germline CDR1 SGHVS, CDR2 FNYEAQ. V shed 1 base and J shed 0 bases, with 10 bases lying between them. This chain's CDR3 is CASSLGAASSYEQYF. DNA of the CDR3: TGTGCCAGCAGCTTAGGTGCAGCGTCCTCCTACGAGCAGTACTTC.

A word on this clonotype: Germline is not matched at one junction end, which may reflect a read error. This chain connects TRBV19 to TRBJ2-1; 9 bases line up with TRBD2. This CDR3 comprises 13 residues. The germline CDR1 and CDR2 sequences are LNHDA and SQIVND (reference sequence). Here the CDR3 reads CASRIAGVNEQFF. DNA of the CDR3: TGTGCCAGTAGGATAGCGGGAGTCAATGAGCAGTTCTTC. The full variable domain, rest sourced from reference TRBV19 and TRBJ2-1, is DGGITQSPKYLFRKEGQNVTLSCEQNLNHDAMYWYRQDPGQGLRLIYYSQIVNDFQKGDIAEGYSVSREKKESFPLTVTSAQKNPTAFYLCASRIAGVNEQFFGPGTRLTVL.

The rearrangement uses TRBV25-1 and TRBJ2-7; D possibly corresponds to TRBD1 (6 bases). Germline V lookup: CDR1 MGHDK, CDR2 SYGVNS. V lost 4 bases and J lost 2, with 12 bases in between. This CDR3 is built from 14 residues. CDR3 in amino acids: CASSADSRAYEQYF. In nucleotides, the CDR3 is TGTGCCAGCAGTGCGGACAGTAGGGCCTACGAGCAGTACTTC.

This clonotype was recorded only once. The chain has TRBV4-1 and TRBJ2-5; D remains unclear. CDR1 MGHRA and CDR2 YSYEKL come from the germline V gene. The V end lost 1 base, the J end lost 5 bases, and 8 bases lay between the germline ends. There are 13 residues in the CDR3. CDR3 amino acids: CASSQGSRETQYF. Here the CDR3 DNA reads TGCGCCAGCAGCCAAGGTTCGAGGGAGACCCAGTACTTC.

V gene TRBV20-1 combines with J gene TRBJ2-5; 11 bases agree with TRBD2. V shed 5 bases, J shed 4 bases, and the junction held 6 bases outside the gene matches. Germline V gene sequence: CDR1 DFQATT, CDR2 SNEGSKA (reference sequence). There are 14 residues in the CDR3. CDR3 in DNA: TGCAGTGCTCTTCTTAGCGGGGGGGGAGAGACCCAGTACTTC. Its translation is CSALLSGGGETQYF.

The chain carries TRBV27 and TRBJ2-6; D is unclear. This CDR3 contains 14 residues. Germline CDR1 and CDR2: MNHEY and SMNVEV (reference sequence). Trimming shortened V by 7 bases and J by 2 bases, and 9 bases separated the two germline ends. CDR3 DNA sequence: TGTGCCAGCACCCCGTCTCCTGGGGCCAACGTCCTGACTTTC. Its translation is CASTPSPGANVLTF.

This chain connects TRBV20-1 to TRBJ1-6; TRBD1 aligns across 7 bases. With V trimmed by 2 bases and J by 6 bases, 7 bases remained unmatched. The CDR3 runs 15 residues. CDR1 is DFQATT and CDR2 is SNEGSKA in the germline V gene (reference sequence). CDR3 amino acids: CSARKEGQLNSPLHF. CDR3 nucleotides: TGCAGTGCTAGAAAGGAGGGACAGCTTAATTCACCCCTCCACTTT.

The genes are TRBV5-6 and TRBJ2-1, with D unclear. Germline V gives CDR1 SGHDT, CDR2 YYEEEE. CDR3 length equals 14 residues. Trimming pared 0 bases from V and 0 bases from J, leaving 4 bases between. CDR3 loop: CASSLVSSYNEQFF. CDR3 bases: TGTGCCAGCAGCTTGGTGAGCTCCTACAATGAGCAGTTCTTC.

The chain couples TRBV6-1 to TRBJ1-1, with 8 bases identical to TRBD1. Germline CDR1 MNHNS, CDR2 SASEGT. The CDR3 extends over 15 amino acids. V lost 1 base and J lost 1; bases outside the gene matches: 2. Written as DNA, the CDR3 is TGTGCCAGCAGTGAAGGAGGGACAGGGAACACTGAAGCTTTCTTT. It codes for CASSEGGTGNTEAFF.

The rearrangement joins TRBV6-5 to TRBJ2-7; weak D call: TRBD2 (6 bases). Trimming shortened V by 11 bases and J by 1 base, and 12 bases separated the two germline ends. The V gene's germline CDR1 is MNHEY and CDR2 SVGAGI. The CDR3 spans 12 residues. CDR3 sequence: CAASRGSYEQYF. In DNA form, the CDR3 reads TGTGCCGCCAGCCGGGGGTCCTACGAGCAGTACTTC.

The V gene is TRBV20-1, the J gene TRBJ2-3, with 8 nucleotides matching TRBD1. The CDR3 runs 13 residues. Losses at the gene ends were 5 bases for V and 4 bases for J; bases not matched to a gene: 5. Germline-derived CDR1 and CDR2 are DFQATT and SNEGSKA (reference sequence). The CDR3: CSAGAGGPDTQYF. The CDR3 nucleotides read TGCAGTGCTGGGGCAGGGGGCCCAGATACGCAGTATTTT.

This chain links TRBV29-1 with TRBJ2-7; tentative D call: TRBD1 (6 bases). V was pared by 7 bases and J by 7 bases, with 20 bases between. This CDR3 has 13 residues. The germline V gene encodes CDR1 SQVTM and CDR2 ANQGSEA. Here the CDR3 reads CSGVGGWTGEQYF. In DNA, the CDR3 is TGCAGCGGCGTTGGGGGCTGGACGGGGGAGCAGTACTTC.

The chain combines TRBV20-1 with TRBJ2-5, with unresolved D. V lost 3 bases, J lost 2 bases, and 13 bases lay in between. Per the germline V gene, CDR1 is DFQATT and CDR2 is SNEGSKA (reference sequence). The CDR3 is 14 residues long. The CDR3 loop is CSARGITLQETQYF. The CDR3 bases are TGCAGTGCTAGGGGGATAACCCTTCAAGAGACCCAGTACTTC.

The chain employs TRBV29-1 and TRBJ2-1; 10 nucleotides match TRBD1. CDR3 length equals 15 residues. After removal of 6 bases from V and 5 bases from J, the junction contained 10 bases not matched to a gene. Germline V lookup: CDR1 SQVTM, CDR2 ANQGSEA. CDR3 sequence (DNA): TGCAGCGTCCGGGATGACAGGGGGCCCCACAATGAGCAGTTCTTC. The encoded protein is CSVRDDRGPHNEQFF.

The J gene is TRBJ2-7, the V gene TRBV6-5; 10 positions match TRBD1. The CDR3 extends over 16 amino acids. Germline lookup yields CDR1 MNHEY and CDR2 SVGAGI. The V segment lost 3 bases and the J segment 5 bases; nucleotides outside the gene matches: 10. The CDR3 spells CASSYREGQGSHEQYF. Written as DNA, the CDR3 is TGTGCCAGCAGTTATCGGGAGGGACAGGGGTCCCACGAGCAGTACTTC.

The chain carries TRBV28 and TRBJ2-1; D is undetermined. The V and J ends lost 11 bases and 2 bases respectively, with 13 bases between them. The CDR3 covers 13 residues. Germline V gene data show CDR1 as MDHEN and CDR2 as SYDVKM. The DNA for the CDR3 is TGTGCCCACCCCCCAGAAACCTACAATGAGCAGTTCTTC. Translation: CAHPPETYNEQFF.

This clonotype showed up just once. This sequence joins TRBV29-1 and TRBJ2-1; D gene unclear. Trimming pared 4 bases from V and 0 bases from J, leaving 7 bases between. Germline lookup yields CDR1 SQVTM and CDR2 ANQGSEA. The CDR3 consists of 13 residues. The CDR3 DNA sequence: TGCAGCGTTGTAGCCCCCTCCTACAATGAGCAGTTCTTC. Protein: CSVVAPSYNEQFF.

This chain uses TRBV25-1 with TRBJ2-1; the match to TRBD1 covers 9 bases. This CDR3 region has 15 residues. The germline CDR1 and CDR2 sequences are MGHDK and SYGVNS. Trimming removed 2 bases from V and 3 bases from J; junction bases left unmatched: 2. This CDR3 reads CASSEGTGYYNEQFF. As DNA, the CDR3 is TGTGCCAGCAGTGAAGGGACAGGGTACTACAATGAGCAGTTCTTC.

V usage is TRBV9 and J usage is TRBJ2-3; 9 bases fit TRBD2. The CDR3 is 14 amino acids. The germline V gene encodes CDR1 SGDLS and CDR2 YYNGEE. Trimming at V came to 7 bases and at J to 2 bases, leaving 5 bases not matched to a gene. CDR3 region: CASESSGATDTQYF. The CDR3 DNA sequence: TGTGCCAGCGAGTCTAGCGGGGCCACAGATACGCAGTATTTT. Drawing the rest from reference TRBV9 and TRBJ2-3, the complete variable domain is DSGVTQTPKHLITATGQRVTLRCSPRSGDLSVYWYQQSLDQGLQFLIQYYNGEERAKGNILERFSAQQFPDLHSELNLSSLELGDSALYFCASESSGATDTQYFGPGTRLTVL.

CDR3 sequence reads: CASTTAYNEQFF. The CDR3 bases are TGTGCCAGTACCACAGCCTACAATGAGCAGTTCTTC. The chain employs TRBV19 and TRBJ2-1, with D unresolved. Germline V lookup: CDR1 LNHDA, CDR2 SQIVND (reference sequence). Trimming removed 7 bases at V and 2 bases at J, with 6 bases between. The CDR3 is made up of 12 amino acids.

The chain carries TRBV7-9 and TRBJ2-1; 9 bases agree with TRBD2. Trimming at V came to 6 bases and at J to 8 bases, leaving 14 bases not matched to a gene. The CDR3 is 16 amino acids. CDR1 is SEHNR and CDR2 is FQNEAQ in the germline V gene (reference sequence). The CDR3 loop is CASRHNSGTSRDEQFF. CDR3 DNA sequence: TGTGCCAGCAGACATAACAGCGGGACTAGCCGAGATGAGCAGTTCTTC.

The chain recombines TRBV13 with TRBJ2-7; either TRBD1 or TRBD2 may supply D (6 bases each). The CDR3 is made up of 12 amino acids. Germline V lookup: CDR1 PRHDT, CDR2 FYEKMQ (reference sequence). The V gene lost 5 bases and the J gene lost 9 bases, with 14 bases spanning the gap. CDR3: CASSRLGGGQYF. CDR3 nucleotide sequence: TGTGCCAGCAGCCGCTTGGGGGGCGGGCAGTACTTC.

The chain is built from TRBV14 and TRBJ1-2; 7 nucleotides align to TRBD1. This CDR3 contains 11 residues. The V segment lost 8 bases and the J segment 4 bases; nucleotides outside the gene matches: 1. Germline lookup yields CDR1 SGHDN and CDR2 FVKESK. The CDR3 DNA follows: TGTGCCAGCGGGACAGTCTATGGCTACACCTTC. Encoded protein: CASGTVYGYTF.

This chain connects TRBV12-3 or TRBV12-4 to TRBJ1-2, with TRBD1 matching over 9 bases. The CDR3 is made up of 11 amino acids. V was clipped by 9 bases and J by 8 bases; unmatched bases: 4. The CDR3 bases are TGTGCCAGTAGCGACAGGGGGGGCTACACCTTC. This codes for CASSDRGGYTF.

The J gene is TRBJ1-1, the V gene TRBV5-4; perhaps TRBD1 as D (5 bases). The CDR3 consists of 13 residues. Looked up from germline, CDR1 is SGHNT and CDR2 is YYREEE (reference sequence). V was shortened by 2 bases and J by 8 bases, with 13 bases between the two germline ends. The CDR3 spells CASSFRDGKEAFF. CDR3 sequence (DNA): TGTGCCAGCAGCTTCCGGGACGGAAAGGAAGCTTTCTTT.

CDR3 loop: CASSDVGVNTEAFF. CDR3 in DNA: TGTGCCAGCAGCGACGTAGGGGTAAACACTGAAGCTTTCTTT. The chain uses TRBV3-1 and TRBJ1-1; TRBD1 might be the D (5 bases). The germline gives CDR1 LGHDT, CDR2 YNNKEL (reference sequence). V lost 5 bases and J lost 2, with 12 bases in between. The CDR3 length is 14 residues.

For this clonotype: The germline gene is not matched at one end of the junction; a read error may be the cause. The chain combines TRBV29-1 with TRBJ1-4; D is unclear. The CDR3 covers 14 residues. Germline V lookup: CDR1 SQVTM, CDR2 ANQGSEA. The CDR3: CSVQDVATSEKLFF. The DNA for the CDR3 is TGCAGCGTCCAAGACGTTGCAACTAGTGAAAAACTGTTTTTT.

The gene calls are TRBV29-1 and TRBJ2-3, with 7 bases aligning to TRBD2. Germline assignment: CDR1 SQVTM and CDR2 ANQGSEA. This CDR3 spans 14 amino acids. Trimming cost V 6 bases and J 5 bases; bases outside gene matches: 11. Here the CDR3 DNA reads TGCAGCGTCAGCGCGGGAGTAAGGAGAGATACGCAGTATTTT. Its protein is CSVSAGVRRDTQYF.